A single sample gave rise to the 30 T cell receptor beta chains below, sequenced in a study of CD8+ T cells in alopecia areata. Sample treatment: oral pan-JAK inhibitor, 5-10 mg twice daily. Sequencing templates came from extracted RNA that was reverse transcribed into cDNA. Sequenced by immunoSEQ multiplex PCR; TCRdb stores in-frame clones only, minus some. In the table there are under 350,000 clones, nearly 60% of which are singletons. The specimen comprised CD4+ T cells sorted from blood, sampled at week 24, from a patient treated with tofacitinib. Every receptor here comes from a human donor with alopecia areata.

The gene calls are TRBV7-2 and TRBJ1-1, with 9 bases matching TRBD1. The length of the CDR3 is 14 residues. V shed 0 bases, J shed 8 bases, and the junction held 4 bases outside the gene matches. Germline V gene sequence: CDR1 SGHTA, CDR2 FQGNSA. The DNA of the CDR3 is TGTGCCAGCAGCTTAGCGGGACAGGGAAGGGAAGCTTTCTTT. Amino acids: CASSLAGQGREAFF.

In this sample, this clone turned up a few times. The CDR3 DNA reads as TGTGCCAGCAGCCCTACTTTCTCAGATACGCAGTATTTT. This codes for CASSPTFSDTQYF. The rearrangement joins TRBV7-2 to TRBJ2-3, with D unclear. Germline CDR1 reads SGHTA; CDR2 reads FQGNSA. Trimming cost V 5 bases and J 4 bases, with 10 bases left between them. This CDR3 is built from 13 residues. The whole variable domain, filled in from reference TRBV7-2 and TRBJ2-3, reads GAGVSQSPSNKVTEKGKDVELRCDPISGHTALYWYRQSLGQGLEFLIYFQGNSAPDKSGLPSDRFSAERTGGSVSTLTIQRTQQEDSAVYLCASSPTFSDTQYFGPGTRLTVL.

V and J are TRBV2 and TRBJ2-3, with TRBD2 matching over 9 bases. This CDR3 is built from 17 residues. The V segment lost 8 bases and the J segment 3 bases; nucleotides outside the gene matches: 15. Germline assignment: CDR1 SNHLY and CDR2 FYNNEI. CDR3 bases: TGTGCCAGCGTCCTTGGGGGGGCCCTAGCGGGGACAGATACGCAGTATTTT. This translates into CASVLGGALAGTDTQYF. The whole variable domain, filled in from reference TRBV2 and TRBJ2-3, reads EPEVTQTPSHQVTQMGQEVILRCVPISNHLYFYWYRQILGQKVEFLVSFYNNEISEKSEIFDDQFSVERPDGSNFTLKIRSTKLEDSAMYFCASVLGGALAGTDTQYFGPGTRLTVL.

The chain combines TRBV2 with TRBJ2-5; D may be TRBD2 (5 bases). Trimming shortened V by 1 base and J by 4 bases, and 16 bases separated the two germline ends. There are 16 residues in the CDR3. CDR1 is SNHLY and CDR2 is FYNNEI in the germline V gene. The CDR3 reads CASSEDEGFGPETQYF. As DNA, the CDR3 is TGTGCCAGCAGTGAAGATGAGGGCTTTGGGCCAGAGACCCAGTACTTC.

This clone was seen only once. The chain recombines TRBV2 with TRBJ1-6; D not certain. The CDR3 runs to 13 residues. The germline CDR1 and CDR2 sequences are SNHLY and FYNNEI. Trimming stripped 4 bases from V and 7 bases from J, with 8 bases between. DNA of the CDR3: TGTGCCAGCAGTGTTAGACCCAATTCACCCCTCCACTTT. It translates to CASSVRPNSPLHF.

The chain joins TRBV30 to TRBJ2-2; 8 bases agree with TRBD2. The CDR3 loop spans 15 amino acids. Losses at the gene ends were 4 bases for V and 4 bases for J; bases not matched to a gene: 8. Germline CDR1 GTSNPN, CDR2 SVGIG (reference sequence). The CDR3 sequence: CAWNAGSGGTGELFF. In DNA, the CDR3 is TGTGCCTGGAACGCGGGGAGCGGGGGCACCGGGGAGCTGTTTTTT.

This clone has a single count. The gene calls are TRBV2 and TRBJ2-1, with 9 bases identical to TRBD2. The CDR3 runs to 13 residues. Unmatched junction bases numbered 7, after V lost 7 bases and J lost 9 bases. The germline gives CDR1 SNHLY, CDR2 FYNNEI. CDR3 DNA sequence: TGTGCCAGCACTAGCGGGGTGGGGGGTGAGCAGTTCTTC. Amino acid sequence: CASTSGVGGEQFF.

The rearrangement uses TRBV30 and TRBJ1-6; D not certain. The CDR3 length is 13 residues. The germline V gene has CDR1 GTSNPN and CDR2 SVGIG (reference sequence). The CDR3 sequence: CAVGVGYNSPLHF. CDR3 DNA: TGTGCGGTGGGAGTGGGTTATAATTCACCCCTCCACTTT.

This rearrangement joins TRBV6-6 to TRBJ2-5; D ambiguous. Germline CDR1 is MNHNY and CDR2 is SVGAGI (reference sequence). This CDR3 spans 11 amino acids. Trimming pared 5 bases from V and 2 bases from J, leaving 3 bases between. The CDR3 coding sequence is TGTGCCAGCAGTATGCAAGAGACCCAGTACTTC. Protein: CASSMQETQYF.

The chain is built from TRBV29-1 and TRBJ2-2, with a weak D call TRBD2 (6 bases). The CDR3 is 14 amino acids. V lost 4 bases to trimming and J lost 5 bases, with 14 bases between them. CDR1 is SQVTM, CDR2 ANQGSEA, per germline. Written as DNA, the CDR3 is TGCAGCGTTGGCGGGATGTTGTGGACCGGGGAGCTGTTTTTT. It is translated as CSVGGMLWTGELFF.

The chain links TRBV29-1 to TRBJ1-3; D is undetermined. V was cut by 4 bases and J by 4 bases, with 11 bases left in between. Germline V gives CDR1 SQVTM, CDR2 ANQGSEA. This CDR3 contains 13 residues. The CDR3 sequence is CSVVGQLGNTIYF. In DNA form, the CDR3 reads TGCAGCGTTGTAGGCCAGCTCGGAAACACCATATATTTT.

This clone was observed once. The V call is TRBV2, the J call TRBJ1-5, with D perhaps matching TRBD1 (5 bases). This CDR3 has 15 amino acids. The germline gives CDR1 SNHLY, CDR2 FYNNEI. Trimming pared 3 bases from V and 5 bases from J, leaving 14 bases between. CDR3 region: CASSEAVRGYQPQHF. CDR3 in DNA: TGTGCCAGCAGTGAGGCAGTGAGGGGATATCAGCCCCAGCATTTT.

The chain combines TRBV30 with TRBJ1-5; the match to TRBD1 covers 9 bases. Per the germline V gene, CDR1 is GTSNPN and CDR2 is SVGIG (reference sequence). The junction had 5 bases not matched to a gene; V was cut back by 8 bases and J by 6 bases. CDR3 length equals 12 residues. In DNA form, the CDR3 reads TGTGCCGCCACAGGGGGCCGTCAGCCCCAGCATTTT. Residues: CAATGGRQPQHF. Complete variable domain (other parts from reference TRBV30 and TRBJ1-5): SQTIHQWPATLVQPVGSPLSLECTVEGTSNPNLYWYRQAAGRGLQLLFYSVGIGQISSEVPQNLSASRPQDRQFILSSKKLLLSDSGFYLCAATGGRQPQHFGDGTRLSIL.

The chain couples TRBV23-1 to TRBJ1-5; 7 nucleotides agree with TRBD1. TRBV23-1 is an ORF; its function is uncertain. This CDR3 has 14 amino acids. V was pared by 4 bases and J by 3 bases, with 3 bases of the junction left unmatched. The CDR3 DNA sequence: TGCGCCAGCAGTCCGGACAGGACCAATCAGCCCCAGCATTTT. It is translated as CASSPDRTNQPQHF.

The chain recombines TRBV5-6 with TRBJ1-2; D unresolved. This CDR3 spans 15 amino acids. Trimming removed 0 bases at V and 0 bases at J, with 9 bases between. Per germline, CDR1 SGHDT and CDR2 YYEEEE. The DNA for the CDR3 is TGTGCCAGCAGCTTGGCGGGCAGCGCTAACTATGGCTACACCTTC. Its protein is CASSLAGSANYGYTF.

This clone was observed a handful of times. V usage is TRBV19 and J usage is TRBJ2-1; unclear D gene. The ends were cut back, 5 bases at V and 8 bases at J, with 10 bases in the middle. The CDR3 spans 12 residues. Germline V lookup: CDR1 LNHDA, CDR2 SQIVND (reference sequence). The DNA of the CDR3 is TGTGCCAGTAGTCTAACTTGGGATGAGCAGTTCTTC. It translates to CASSLTWDEQFF.

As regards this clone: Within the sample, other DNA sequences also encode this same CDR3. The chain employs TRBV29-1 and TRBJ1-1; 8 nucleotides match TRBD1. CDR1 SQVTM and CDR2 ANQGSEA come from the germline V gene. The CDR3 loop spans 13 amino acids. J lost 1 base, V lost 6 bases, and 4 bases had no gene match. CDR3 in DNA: TGCAGCGTCGGACAGGGACCGAACACTGAAGCTTTCTTT. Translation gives CSVGQGPNTEAFF. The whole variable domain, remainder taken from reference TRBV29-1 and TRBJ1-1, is SAVISQKPSRDICQRGTSLTIQCQVDSQVTMMFWYRQQPGQSLTLIATANQGSEATYESGFVIDKFPISRPNLTFSTLTVSNMSPEDSSIYLCSVGQGPNTEAFFGQGTRLTVV.

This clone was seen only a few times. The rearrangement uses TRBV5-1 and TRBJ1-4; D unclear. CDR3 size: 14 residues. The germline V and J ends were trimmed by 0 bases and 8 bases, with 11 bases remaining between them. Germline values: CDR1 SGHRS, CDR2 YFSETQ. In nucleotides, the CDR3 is TGCGCCAGCAGCTTGGAAGAGGGTAGGGAAAAACTGTTTTTT. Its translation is CASSLEEGREKLFF.

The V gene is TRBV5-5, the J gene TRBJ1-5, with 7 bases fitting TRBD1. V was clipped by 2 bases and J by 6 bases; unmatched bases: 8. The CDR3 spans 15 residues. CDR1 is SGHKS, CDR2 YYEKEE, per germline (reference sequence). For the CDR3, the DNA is TGTGCCAGCAGCTTACAAGGACAGGCCGGTCAGCCCCAGCATTTT. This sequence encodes CASSLQGQAGQPQHF.

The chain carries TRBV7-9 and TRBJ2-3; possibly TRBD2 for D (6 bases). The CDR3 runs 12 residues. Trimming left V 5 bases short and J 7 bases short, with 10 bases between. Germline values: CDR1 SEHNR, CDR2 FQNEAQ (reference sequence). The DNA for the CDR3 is TGTGCCAGCAGCGGCTGGGACTATACGCAGTATTTT. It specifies CASSGWDYTQYF. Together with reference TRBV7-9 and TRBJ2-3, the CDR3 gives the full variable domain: DTGVSQNPRHKITKRGQNVTFRCDPISEHNRLYWYRQTLGQGPEFLTYFQNEAQLEKSRLLSDRFSAERPKGSFSTLEIQRTEQGDSAMYLCASSGWDYTQYFGPGTRLTVL.

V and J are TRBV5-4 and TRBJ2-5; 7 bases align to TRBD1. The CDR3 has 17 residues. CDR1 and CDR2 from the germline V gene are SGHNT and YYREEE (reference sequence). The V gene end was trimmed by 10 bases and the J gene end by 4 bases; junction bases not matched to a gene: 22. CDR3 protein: CAVWVGQDGLDRETQYF. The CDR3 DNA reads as TGTGCCGTGTGGGTTGGACAGGACGGACTTGATAGAGAGACCCAGTACTTC.

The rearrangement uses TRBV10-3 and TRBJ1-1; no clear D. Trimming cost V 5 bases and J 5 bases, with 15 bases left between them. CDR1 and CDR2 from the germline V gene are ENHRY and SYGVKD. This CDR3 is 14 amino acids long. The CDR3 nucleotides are TGTGCCATCAGTCTCCGGGGAGGAGAGACTGAAGCTTTCTTT. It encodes CAISLRGGETEAFF.

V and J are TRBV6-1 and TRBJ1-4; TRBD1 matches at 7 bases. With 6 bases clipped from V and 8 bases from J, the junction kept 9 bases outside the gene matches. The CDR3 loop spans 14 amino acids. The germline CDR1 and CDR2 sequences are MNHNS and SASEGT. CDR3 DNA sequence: TGTGCCAGCAGGACAGGGACATCACGGGAAAAACTGTTTTTT. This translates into CASRTGTSREKLFF.

CDR3 protein: CASSFKRSTEAFF. Here the CDR3 DNA reads TGTGCCAGCAGCTTCAAGCGGAGTACTGAAGCTTTCTTT. V and J are TRBV11-3 and TRBJ1-1; D is undetermined. The V end was cut by 3 bases, the J end by 5 bases, with 10 bases between. There are 13 residues in the CDR3. From germline, CDR1 is SGHNT and CDR2 YENEEA. Based on the CDR3 plus reference TRBV11-3 and TRBJ1-1, the full variable domain is EAGVVQSPRYKIIEKKQPVAFWCNPISGHNTLYWYLQNLGQGPELLIRYENEEAVDDSQLPKDRFSAERLKGVDSTLKIQPAELGDSAVYLCASSFKRSTEAFFGQGTRLTVV.

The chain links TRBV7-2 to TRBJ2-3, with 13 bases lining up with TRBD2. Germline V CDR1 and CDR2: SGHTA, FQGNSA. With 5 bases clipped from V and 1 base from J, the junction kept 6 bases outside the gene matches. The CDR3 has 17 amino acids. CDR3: CASSPGLAGIRTDTQYF. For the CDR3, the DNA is TGTGCCAGCAGCCCGGGACTAGCGGGGATTCGCACAGATACGCAGTATTTT.

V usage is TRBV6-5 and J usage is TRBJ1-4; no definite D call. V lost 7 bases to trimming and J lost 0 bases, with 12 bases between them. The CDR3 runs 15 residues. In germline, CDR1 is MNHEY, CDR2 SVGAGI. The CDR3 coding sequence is TGTGCCAGCATGGAGAAGCTTGCAACTAATGAAAAACTGTTTTTT. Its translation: CASMEKLATNEKLFF.

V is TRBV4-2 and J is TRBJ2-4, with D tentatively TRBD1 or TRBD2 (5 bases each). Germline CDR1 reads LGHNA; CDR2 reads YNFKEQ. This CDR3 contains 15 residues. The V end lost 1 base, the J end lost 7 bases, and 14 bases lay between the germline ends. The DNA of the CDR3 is TGTGCCAGCAGCCAAGTCGGGCAGGGAGACAACATTCAGTACTTC. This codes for CASSQVGQGDNIQYF.

The CDR3 nucleotides are TGTGCCAGCAGTGACCCAGTGGGACAAGAGACCCAGTACTTC. Translated: CASSDPVGQETQYF. The chain couples TRBV25-1 to TRBJ2-5; D call uncertain. The V end was cut by 3 bases, the J end by 2 bases, with 10 bases between. Germline V gives CDR1 MGHDK, CDR2 SYGVNS. The CDR3 spans 14 residues.

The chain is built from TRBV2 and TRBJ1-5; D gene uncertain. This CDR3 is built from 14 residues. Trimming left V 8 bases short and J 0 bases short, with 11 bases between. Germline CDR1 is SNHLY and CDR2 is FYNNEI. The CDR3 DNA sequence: TGTGCCAGCGGTAGACAAAATAGCAATCAGCCCCAGCATTTT. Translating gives CASGRQNSNQPQHF.

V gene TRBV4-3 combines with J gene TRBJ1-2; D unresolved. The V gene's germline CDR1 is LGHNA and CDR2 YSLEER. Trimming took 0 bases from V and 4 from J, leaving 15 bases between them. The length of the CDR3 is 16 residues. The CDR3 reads CASSQDFPADVYGYTF. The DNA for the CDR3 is TGCGCCAGCAGCCAAGATTTCCCAGCTGATGTCTATGGCTACACCTTC.